This T cell receptor (beta chain) is drawn from a study of cytomegalovirus exposure and HLA in healthy donors. Whole-study context: A subsequent analysis reported that the 120 or so validation repertoires were produced on the same platform that had also been used for the 600 to 700 first-cohort repertoires. The study, taken as a whole, reports: Both high specificity and high sensitivity reportedly marked the classifier's diagnosis of cytomegalovirus status.

Germline V gene data show CDR1 as SGDLS and CDR2 as YYNGEE. V trimming: 3 bases; J trimming: 2 bases; junction bases outside the gene matches: 4. This CDR3 has 14 residues. In regard to this clone: Its antigen is currently unknown.

Profiled with immunoSEQ multiplex PCR; TCRdb holds only in-frame clones, not every one. The table lists approximately 300,000 clones, roughly 88% of them singletons. This chain uses TRBV9 with TRBJ2-5; 7 bases fit TRBD2. This TCR was recovered from a woman between 18 and 30 years old in good health and CMV-seronegative. Input material: PBMCs. CDR3 DNA: TGTGCCAGCAGCGAGCGGGGCAGGCAAGAGACCCAGTACTTC. Translating gives CASSERGRQETQYF.